This TCR beta chain was retrieved from a study of blood T cell repertoires in COVID-19. Trimming left V 10 bases short and J 4 bases short, with 13 bases between. CDR3 length: 13 amino acids. CDR1 SNHLY and CDR2 FYNNEI come from the germline V gene. Measured with immunoSEQ multiplex PCR; TCRdb has only the in-frame clones, and not every one. This table has 200,000 to 250,000 clones, approximately 85% appearing once. Material: peripheral blood. This chain uses TRBV2 with TRBJ2-2; possibly TRBD1 for D (5 bases). The TCR originated in a woman at least 80 years old with COVID-19, enrolled during active disease. This chain's CDR3 is CATSGSGTGELFF. The CDR3 coding sequence is TGTGCCACCTCAGGGTCGGGCACCGGGGAGCTGTTTTTT.